The 10 T cell receptor beta chains given below trace back to one sample, sequenced in a study of blood T cell repertoires in COVID-19. Clones were sequenced by immunoSEQ multiplex PCR, and TCRdb holds only the in-frame ones, with some missing. Seen here are some 150,000 clones, 70% to 90% observed once, and the top ten hold less than 3.5%. The sequenced material came from peripheral blood. The receptors shown here come from a human donor with acute or convalescent COVID-19. The donor label of this sample is uncertain.

The chain joins TRBV9 to TRBJ2-5, with D possibly TRBD2 on 6 matching bases. Trimming removed 0 bases from V and 3 bases from J, with 15 bases in between. Germline values: CDR1 SGDLS, CDR2 YYNGEE. The CDR3 loop spans 16 amino acids. CDR3 bases: TGTGCCAGCAGCGTAGGGCGGTGGTGGAGGGAAGAGACCCAGTACTTC. Protein product: CASSVGRWWREETQYF. Complete variable domain (other parts from reference TRBV9 and TRBJ2-5): DSGVTQTPKHLITATGQRVTLRCSPRSGDLSVYWYQQSLDQGLQFLIQYYNGEERAKGNILERFSAQQFPDLHSELNLSSLELGDSALYFCASSVGRWWREETQYFGPGTRLLVL.

This clone was counted a single time. The chain is built from TRBV3-1 (or the pseudogene TRBV3-2) and TRBJ1-6, with 9 bases matching TRBD1. Germline V lookup: CDR1 LGHDT, CDR2 YNNKEL (reference sequence). J was trimmed by 8 bases and V by 3 bases; bases with no gene match: 5. There are 15 residues in the CDR3. The CDR3 nucleotides are TGTGCCAGCAGCCAGCAACAGGGGGCGTATTCACCCCTCCACTTT. It is translated as CASSQQQGAYSPLHF.

In this sample, this clone turned up a few times. The chain couples TRBV28 to TRBJ1-1; the D gene is possibly TRBD1 (6 bases). The CDR3 is made up of 16 amino acids. Between the trimmed V and J ends, which lost 2 bases and 1 base, there was a span of 14 bases. Germline V gene lookup returns CDR1 MDHEN and CDR2 SYDVKM. The CDR3 bases are TGTGCCAGCAGTTTAGGGCAGGGGAGGGCGAACACTGAAGCTTTCTTT. It yields the protein CASSLGQGRANTEAFF.

This rearrangement joins TRBV6-5 to TRBJ2-1, with a possible D match to TRBD1 (6 bases). V was pared by 6 bases and J by 2 bases, with 14 bases between. The CDR3 sequence is 15 residues long. Germline-derived CDR1 and CDR2 are MNHEY and SVGAGI. Written as DNA, the CDR3 is TGTGCCAGCAGCAAAGGACAGACCACCTACAATGAGCAGTTCTTC. It encodes CASSKGQTTYNEQFF.

The chain employs TRBV6-5 and TRBJ1-3; 10 nucleotides align to TRBD1. Losses at the gene ends were 5 bases for V and 4 bases for J; bases not matched to a gene: 5. This CDR3 spans 15 amino acids. Per germline, CDR1 MNHEY and CDR2 SVGAGI. CDR3 loop: CASSLDRGQGNTIYF. The CDR3 DNA reads as TGTGCCAGCAGTCTTGACAGGGGGCAAGGAAACACCATATATTTT.

V is TRBV27 and J is TRBJ2-5; perhaps TRBD1 as D (5 bases). Trimming took off 5 bases at V and 0 bases at J, with 13 bases between the two ends. CDR1 is MNHEY, CDR2 SMNVEV, per germline (reference sequence). The CDR3 is 15 amino acids. CDR3 region: CASSPTHRYQETQYF. Here the CDR3 DNA reads TGTGCCAGCAGTCCCACTCACAGGTACCAAGAGACCCAGTACTTC.

The chain combines TRBV2 with TRBJ1-3; D not certain. The CDR3 spans 13 residues. V dropped 8 bases and J dropped 0 bases, with 8 bases sitting between them. Germline V gives CDR1 SNHLY, CDR2 FYNNEI. Here the CDR3 DNA reads TGTGCCAGCGCGTCCGACTCTGGAAACACCATATATTTT. Residues: CASASDSGNTIYF.

V gene TRBV5-4 combines with J gene TRBJ1-2, with TRBD1 matching over 7 bases. V lost 4 bases and J lost 5; bases outside the gene matches: 8. Germline V CDR1 and CDR2: SGHNT, YYREEE (reference sequence). The CDR3 consists of 14 residues. In DNA form, the CDR3 reads TGTGCCAGCAGCCCCCGGACAGGCCAGTATGGCTACACCTTC. This sequence encodes CASSPRTGQYGYTF.

This CDR3 reads CAISRQGEVGQPQHF. CDR3 nucleotides: TGTGCCATCAGTAGACAGGGCGAGGTAGGGCAGCCCCAGCATTTT. The chain is built from TRBV10-3 and TRBJ1-5; TRBD1 matches at 7 bases. CDR3 size: 15 residues. CDR1 ENHRY and CDR2 SYGVKD come from the germline V gene. The V gene end was trimmed by 5 bases and the J gene end by 7 bases; junction bases not matched to a gene: 11.

The gene calls are TRBV7-3 and TRBJ1-1, with a possible D match to TRBD1 (5 bases). Germline V gives CDR1 SGHTA, CDR2 FQGTGA. Trimming shortened V by 5 bases and J by 6 bases, and 16 bases separated the two germline ends. This CDR3 region has 14 residues. CDR3 nucleotides: TGTGCCAGCAGCCCGCGGGGACGGGGTCCTGAAGCTTTCTTT. Translation gives CASSPRGRGPEAFF.